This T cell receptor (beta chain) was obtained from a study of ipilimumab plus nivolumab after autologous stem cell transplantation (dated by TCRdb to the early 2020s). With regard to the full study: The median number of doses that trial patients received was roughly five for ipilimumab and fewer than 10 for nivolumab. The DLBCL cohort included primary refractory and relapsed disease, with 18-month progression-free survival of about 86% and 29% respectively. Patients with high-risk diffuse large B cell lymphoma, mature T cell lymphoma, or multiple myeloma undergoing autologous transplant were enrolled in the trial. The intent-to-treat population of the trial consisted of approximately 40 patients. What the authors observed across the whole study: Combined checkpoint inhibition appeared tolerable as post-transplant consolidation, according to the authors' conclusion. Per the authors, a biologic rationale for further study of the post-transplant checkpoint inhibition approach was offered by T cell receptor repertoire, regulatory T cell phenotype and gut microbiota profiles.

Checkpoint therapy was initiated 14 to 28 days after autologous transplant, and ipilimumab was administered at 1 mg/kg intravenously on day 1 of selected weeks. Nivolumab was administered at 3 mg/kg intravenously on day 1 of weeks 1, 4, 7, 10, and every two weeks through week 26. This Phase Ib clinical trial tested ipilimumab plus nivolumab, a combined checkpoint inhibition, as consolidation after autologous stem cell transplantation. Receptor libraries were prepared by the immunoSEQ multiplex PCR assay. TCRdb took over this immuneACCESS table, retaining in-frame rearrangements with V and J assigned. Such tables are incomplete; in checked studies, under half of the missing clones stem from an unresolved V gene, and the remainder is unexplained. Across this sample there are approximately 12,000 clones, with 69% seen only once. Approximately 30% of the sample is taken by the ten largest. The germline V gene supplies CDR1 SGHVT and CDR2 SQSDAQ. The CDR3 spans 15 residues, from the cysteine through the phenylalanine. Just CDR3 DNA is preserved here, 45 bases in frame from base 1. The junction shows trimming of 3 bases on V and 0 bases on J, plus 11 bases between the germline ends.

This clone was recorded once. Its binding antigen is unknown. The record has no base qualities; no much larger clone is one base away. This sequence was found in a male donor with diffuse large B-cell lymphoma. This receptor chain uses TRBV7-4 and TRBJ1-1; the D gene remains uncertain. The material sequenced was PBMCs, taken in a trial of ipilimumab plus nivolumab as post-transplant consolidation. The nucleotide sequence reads TGTGCCAGCAGCTTCGCCGGGCGGGTGAACACTGAAGCTTTCTTT. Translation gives CASSFAGRVNTEAFF.